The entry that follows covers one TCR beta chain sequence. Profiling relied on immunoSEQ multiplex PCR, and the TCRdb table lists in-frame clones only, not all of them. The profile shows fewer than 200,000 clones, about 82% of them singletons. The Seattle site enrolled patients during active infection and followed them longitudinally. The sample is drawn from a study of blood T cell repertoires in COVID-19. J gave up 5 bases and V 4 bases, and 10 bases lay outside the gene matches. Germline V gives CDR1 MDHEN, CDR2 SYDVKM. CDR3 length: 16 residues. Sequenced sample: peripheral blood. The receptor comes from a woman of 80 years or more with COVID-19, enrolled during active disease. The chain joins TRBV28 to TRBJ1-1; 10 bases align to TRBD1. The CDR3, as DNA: TGTGCCAGCAGTTCAAGGACAGGGGGACGTGTAACTGAAGCTTTCTTT. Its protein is CASSSRTGGRVTEAFF.